This TCR beta chain was found in a study of blood T cell repertoires in COVID-19. Study background: Samples of COVID-19 (acute and convalescent) were obtained from the United States, Italy and Spain. In each case, the material was cDNA or gDNA derived from T cells, B-cell-depleted T cells, or PBMCs.

Source study methods: Researchers report that nucleated cell counts were estimated from reference gene primer amplification. The table came from immunoSEQ multiplex PCR; TCRdb's copy has only in-frame clones and leaves some out. V, J and clone size are taken as reported in that table, and D and trimming were inferred from the DNA itself. This sample has some 31,000 clones, with under 85% found just once. Germline V lookup: CDR1 MNHEY, CDR2 SVGEGT. The CDR3 extends over 20 amino acids. J lost 4 bases, V lost 0 bases, and 14 bases had no gene match. The rearrangement joins TRBV6-2 or TRBV6-3 to TRBJ2-2, with TRBD2 matching 10 bases. The clonotype was recovered from a woman aged 70-85 years with active or convalescent COVID-19. The source material was peripheral blood. For the CDR3, the DNA is TGTGCCAGCAGTTACTCGGCCCCCGGGCTAGCGGGGGTTCTCACCGGGGAGCTGTTTTTT. Protein sequence: CASSYSAPGLAGVLTGELFF.